Included here is one T cell receptor beta chain sequence, with context. Its recognized antigen is unknown. Base quality data are lacking; no much larger clone is found one base away. The source of the sample is a study of control samples from healthy donors and cancer patients (dated by TCRdb to about 2020). The library was prepared using the immunoSEQ multiplex PCR assay. The table was pulled from immuneACCESS by TCRdb, which kept in-frame rearrangements only. Such tables lose some clones; where checked, under half of the loss comes from unresolved V genes, and the rest has no known cause. The sample table holds tens of thousands of clones, of which 80% to 95% were seen once. The ten biggest clones cover approximately 3.8% of the sample. Specimen: blood. This TCR derives from a woman between 50 and 59 years old in good health.

CDR3 region: CASRATRNTEAFF. The sequence in DNA is TGTGCCAGCAGGGCAACCCGGAACACTGAAGCTTTCTTT. Recombination joined TRBV7-2 with TRBJ1-1, with the D gene not confidently named. Trimming removed 6 bases from V and 1 base from J, leaving 9 bases between the germline ends. Reading the germline V gene gives CDR1 SGHTA and CDR2 FQGNSA. The CDR3 spans 13 residues, from the cysteine through the phenylalanine. Only CDR3 DNA is held: 39 bases, read in frame from base 1.